The entry below gives a single TCR beta chain sequence along with its context. The sample belongs to a study of shared clonotypes between healthy human individuals. Sorted-subset replicate PCRs used roughly 220 ng DNA, approximately 30,000 T cell genomes. Data came from immunoSEQ multiplex PCR; TCRdb stores just in-frame clones and leaves some out. The sample shows some 980,000 clones, approximately 76% of them seen only once. V lost 2 bases, J lost 4 bases, and 3 bases stayed unmatched. Germline lookup yields CDR1 SGHDT and CDR2 YYEEEE. CDR3 length: 15 residues. The clonotype comes from a young man in good health. This chain connects TRBV5-6 to TRBJ1-6; 7 bases are shared with TRBD1. Sequenced sample: memory CD4+ T cells sorted from blood. Sample subset: CD45RA-negative fraction. CDR3 DNA sequence: TGTGCCAGCAGCTTTGGGACAGCATATAATTCACCCCTCCACTTT. Amino acid sequence: CASSFGTAYNSPLHF.